Described below is a single T cell receptor beta chain sequence and its context. Measured with immunoSEQ multiplex PCR; TCRdb has only the in-frame clones, and not every one. Among over 450,000 clones listed, 75% to 85% were seen once. The sample originates from a study of shared T cell receptors in the human thymus. The germline CDR1 and CDR2 sequences are SGHTA and FQGNSA. The CDR3 consists of 13 residues. V dropped 4 bases and J dropped 3; count of bases not matched to a gene: 2. The data were also submitted as part of a second study, on human thymus T cells. That work adds: Thymus pieces cut out during corrective heart surgery were the tissue that was used. Reports from related research described highly overlapping thymic repertoires among unrelated individuals.

V gene TRBV7-2 combines with J gene TRBJ1-1; 7 bases agree with TRBD1. The specimen was thymocytes. The origin of this receptor is a boy under two years old with a congenital heart defect. The CDR3 DNA is TGTGCCAGCAGCTCCGACAGGGACACTGAAGCTTTCTTT. It is translated as CASSSDRDTEAFF. Variable domain in full (rest from reference TRBV7-2 and TRBJ1-1): GAGVSQSPSNKVTEKGKDVELRCDPISGHTALYWYRQSLGQGLEFLIYFQGNSAPDKSGLPSDRFSAERTGGSVSTLTIQRTQQEDSAVYLCASSSDRDTEAFFGQGTRLTVV.